These 12 T cell receptor beta chains were all obtained from the same sample, sequenced in a study of a mutant IDH1 vaccine in newly diagnosed glioma. Sequencing used immunoSEQ multiplex PCR; TCRdb keeps in-frame clones, though not all of them. The sample has some 38,000 clones, roughly 92% seen once. Time point indicated: baseline, week 1 (first vaccination visit). As for treatment: pre-vaccination baseline after standard-of-care therapy. The source material was PBMCs, sampled from a glioma patient treated with radiotherapy, temozolomide or both. Receptors were obtained from a man aged 18 to 30 with glioma.

The chain has TRBV7-2 and TRBJ1-5; 10 bases are a match to TRBD1. Per the germline V gene, CDR1 is SGHTA and CDR2 is FQGNSA. CDR3 size: 15 residues. V was clipped by 2 bases and J by 7 bases; unmatched bases: 5. The CDR3 sequence is CASSLRQGAEQPQHF. CDR3 DNA: TGTGCCAGCAGCTTACGACAGGGGGCAGAGCAGCCCCAGCATTTT.

This chain joins TRBV19 and TRBJ2-7, with D possibly being TRBD2 (5 bases). From germline, CDR1 is LNHDA and CDR2 SQIVND (reference sequence). The CDR3 is 14 amino acids. Trimming removed 1 base at V and 1 base at J, with 8 bases between. The CDR3 here is CASSIVGGSYEQYF. DNA of the CDR3: TGTGCCAGTAGTATAGTAGGAGGTTCCTACGAGCAGTACTTC.

The chain is built from TRBV7-9 and TRBJ1-1; D might be TRBD1 (6 bases). The length of the CDR3 is 16 residues. Per germline, CDR1 SEHNR and CDR2 FQNEAQ (reference sequence). Deletions cut 0 bases from V and 5 bases from J, with 16 bases between. CDR3 bases: TGTGCCAGCAGCTTAGCGGGGCGGGGGCTGGCGACTGAAGCTTTCTTT. Translated: CASSLAGRGLATEAFF. The full variable domain, rest sourced from reference TRBV7-9 and TRBJ1-1, is DTGVSQNPRHKITKRGQNVTFRCDPISEHNRLYWYRQTLGQGPEFLTYFQNEAQLEKSRLLSDRFSAERPKGSFSTLEIQRTEQGDSAMYLCASSLAGRGLATEAFFGQGTRLTVV.

This chain links TRBV29-1 with TRBJ2-3, with TRBD1 matching over 8 bases. The V and J ends lost 4 bases and 5 bases, in that order; junction bases with no gene match: 8. Germline V lookup: CDR1 SQVTM, CDR2 ANQGSEA. This CDR3 has 14 residues. The CDR3 region is CSVAGRGRVDTQYF. The CDR3 DNA follows: TGCAGCGTTGCGGGCAGGGGGCGGGTAGATACGCAGTATTTT.

The chain is built from TRBV29-1 and TRBJ1-1; TRBD1 might be the D (6 bases). CDR3 size: 13 residues. Trimming took off 7 bases at V and 3 bases at J, with 15 bases between the two ends. Germline CDR1 and CDR2: SQVTM and ANQGSEA. The CDR3 bases are TGCAGCGCCGGACAGTCCCCGGACACTGAAGCTTTCTTT. It translates to CSAGQSPDTEAFF.

This chain uses TRBV30 with TRBJ2-3, with D tentatively TRBD2 (6 bases). Germline loops: CDR1 GTSNPN, CDR2 SVGIG (reference sequence). Trimming shortened V by 3 bases and J by 0 bases, and 10 bases separated the two germline ends. CDR3 length: 14 residues. CDR3 amino acids: CAWRGGVSTDTQYF. Written as DNA, the CDR3 is TGTGCCTGGAGGGGGGGAGTAAGCACAGATACGCAGTATTTT.

V usage is TRBV7-9 and J usage is TRBJ1-1; no clear D. Trimming stripped 5 bases from V and 1 base from J, with 11 bases between. This CDR3 contains 14 residues. CDR1 SEHNR and CDR2 FQNEAQ come from the germline V gene (reference sequence). Here the CDR3 reads CASSPSGSNTEAFF. The CDR3 DNA follows: TGTGCCAGCAGCCCATCGGGGTCGAACACTGAAGCTTTCTTT.

This chain joins TRBV27 and TRBJ2-5; TRBD1 aligns across 8 bases. In germline, CDR1 is MNHEY, CDR2 SMNVEV (reference sequence). This CDR3 has 15 residues. J gave up 5 bases and V 2 bases, and 7 bases lay outside the gene matches. For the CDR3, the DNA is TGTGCCAGCAGTTTAAAGGGCAGGGGGCGGGAGACCCAGTACTTC. Amino acids: CASSLKGRGRETQYF.

The V gene is TRBV27, the J gene TRBJ2-5; no firm D call. Trimming stripped 0 bases from V and 10 bases from J, with 12 bases between. The CDR3 has 13 residues. Germline assignment: CDR1 MNHEY and CDR2 SMNVEV (reference sequence). The CDR3: CASSLSDMGIQYF. CDR3 nucleotides: TGTGCCAGCAGTTTATCTGATATGGGGATCCAGTACTTC.

The chain recombines TRBV4-3 with TRBJ1-1; D uncertain. There are 14 residues in the CDR3. The V and J ends lost 1 base and 7 bases respectively, with 13 bases between them. CDR1 is LGHNA and CDR2 is YSLEER in the germline V gene. The CDR3 is CASSQAVEGIEAFF. As DNA, the CDR3 is TGCGCCAGCAGCCAAGCGGTGGAGGGAATTGAAGCTTTCTTT.

The sample holds one count of this clone. The same CDR3 can be traced to other DNA sequences in this sample. The rearrangement uses TRBV5-1 and TRBJ1-1; D is undetermined. The CDR3 length is 15 residues. Trimming removed 0 bases from V and 4 bases from J, with 13 bases in between. Germline CDR1 reads SGHRS; CDR2 reads YFSETQ. The CDR3 region is CASSLAPGSGTEAFF. The CDR3 bases are TGCGCCAGCAGCTTGGCCCCAGGTTCGGGCACTGAAGCTTTCTTT.

The V and J genes are TRBV27 and TRBJ1-2, with D tentatively TRBD1 (6 bases). CDR1 is MNHEY and CDR2 is SMNVEV in the germline V gene (reference sequence). The CDR3 is 13 amino acids. Trimming cost V 7 bases and J 7 bases, with 16 bases left between them. CDR3 nucleotide sequence: TGTGCCAGCACCCCGGGGGGCGCGGGTGGCTACACCTTC. This encodes CASTPGGAGGYTF.